Each of the 21 T cell receptor beta chains below was sequenced from the same sample in a study of T cell repertoires in cytomegalovirus infection (dated by TCRdb to about 2019). Read against the paper, the sample's treatment or condition label means: in vitro stimulation with specific CMV peptide epitopes to enrich CMV-specific T cells. These reads were obtained on an Illumina HiSeq 1500. TCRdb redid the processing of the public reads, applying fastp at Q25 and MiXCR, and retained in-frame beta chains. A single entry per CDR3 protein holds the most common genes and DNA from its merged rows. Recorded for this sample are about 700,000 distinct CDR3 sequences; roughly 30% of them occurred a single time. The ten most abundant clones make up over 15% of the sample. Their antigens are not known. Specimen: cultured PBMCs, collected from culture after CMV antigen stimulation. These receptors were obtained from a human donor in good health (CMV status not recorded). Some clones in this sample may be carry-over from other donors' samples.

There are a few counts of this clonotype. The DNA of the CDR3 is TGTGCCAGCAGTACTAGAGCGGTTTCACCCCTCCACTTT. Translated: CASSTRAVSPLHF. The V and J genes are TRBV12-3 or TRBV12-4 and TRBJ1-6; D not resolved. This CDR3 has 13 residues. Trimming took 5 bases from V and 9 from J, leaving 11 bases between them.

V is TRBV5-1 and J is TRBJ2-1; D assignment may be TRBD1 or TRBD2 (5 bases each). The CDR3 covers 13 residues. In germline, CDR1 is SGHRS, CDR2 YFSETQ. V was cut by 4 bases and J by 9 bases, with 14 bases left in between. This CDR3 is CASSPLGTVEQFF. The CDR3 DNA reads as TGCGCCAGCAGCCCCTTGGGGACGGTTGAGCAGTTCTTC.

This clonotype was seen repeatedly, ten times or more. The chain is built from TRBV7-2 and TRBJ2-7; D possibly corresponds to TRBD1 (6 bases). The CDR3 is 12 residues long. Per germline, CDR1 SGHTA and CDR2 FQGNSA. The ends were cut back, 5 bases at V and 3 bases at J, with 8 bases in the middle. CDR3 loop: CASSEQGYEQYF. The CDR3 coding sequence is TGTGCCAGCAGCGAACAGGGCTACGAGCAGTACTTC.

About this clonotype: At one end, the junction sequence differs from germline, possibly due to a read error. The chain is built from TRBV10-3 and TRBJ2-7; D remains ambiguous. Germline V gene sequence: CDR1 ENHRY, CDR2 SYGVKD. The CDR3 is made up of 13 amino acids. The DNA for the CDR3 is TGTGCCATCAGTAACGGCGCCTTTTACGGGCAGTACTTC. Residues: CAISNGAFYGQYF.

The chain is built from TRBV7-2 and TRBJ1-2; D gene unclear. Germline V gene data show CDR1 as SGHTA and CDR2 as FQGNSA. The CDR3 loop spans 13 amino acids. Trimming pared 1 base from V and 4 bases from J, leaving 7 bases between. The CDR3: CASSLDLFYGYTF. The CDR3 bases are TGTGCCAGCAGCTTAGATCTTTTCTATGGCTACACCTTC.

This clonotype was observed a few times. The chain combines TRBV6-1 with TRBJ1-4; D unresolved. The V gene lost 3 bases and the J gene lost 3 bases, with 8 bases spanning the gap. Germline CDR1 is MNHNS and CDR2 is SASEGT. CDR3 length equals 14 residues. This CDR3 is CASSEILANEKLFF. The CDR3 DNA reads TGTGCCAGCAGTGAGATCCTCGCTAATGAAAAACTGTTTTTT.

This clonotype has a count of ten or more. V and J are TRBV7-2 and TRBJ2-7; TRBD2 aligns across 7 bases. This CDR3 has 18 amino acids. Losses at the gene ends were 0 bases for V and 4 bases for J; bases not matched to a gene: 15. CDR1 is SGHTA, CDR2 FQGNSA, per germline. Here the CDR3 reads CASSLATPRRGTPYEQYF. In DNA, the CDR3 is TGTGCCAGCAGCTTAGCTACCCCGAGGCGGGGGACCCCATACGAGCAGTACTTC.

This clonotype showed up just once. The CDR3 is CSARVSSAYSYNEQFF. The CDR3, as DNA: TGCAGTGCTAGAGTCTCCAGCGCCTACTCCTACAATGAGCAGTTCTTC. V is TRBV20-1 and J is TRBJ2-1, with unresolved D. Trimming pared 1 base from V and 0 bases from J, leaving 13 bases between. CDR1 DFQATT and CDR2 SNEGSKA come from the germline V gene (reference sequence). The CDR3 is 16 amino acids.

The V gene is TRBV6-9, the J gene TRBJ2-2, with D possibly being TRBD1 (6 bases). The CDR3 covers 15 residues. Germline lookup yields CDR1 MNHGY and CDR2 SVAAGI. Trimming took off 0 bases at V and 6 bases at J, with 11 bases between the two ends. CDR3 coding DNA: TGTGCCAGCAGTTATTCGGGCGAGGGGGCCGGGGAGCTGTTTTTT. Protein: CASSYSGEGAGELFF.

The rearrangement joins TRBV2 to TRBJ1-5; D is possibly TRBD1 (5 bases). The V gene's germline CDR1 is SNHLY and CDR2 FYNNEI. The V gene lost 4 bases and the J gene lost 7 bases, with 11 bases spanning the gap. CDR3 length: 13 residues. As DNA, the CDR3 is TGTGCCAGCAGTGGTGGGGGTGAACAGCCCCAGCATTTT. Its translation is CASSGGGEQPQHF. The entire variable domain, with the rest obtained from reference TRBV2 and TRBJ1-5, is as follows: EPEVTQTPSHQVTQMGQEVILRCVPISNHLYFYWYRQILGQKVEFLVSFYNNEISEKSEIFDDQFSVERPDGSNFTLKIRSTKLEDSAMYFCASSGGGEQPQHFGDGTRLSIL.

This clonotype was seen only a few times. The V gene is TRBV12-3 or TRBV12-4, the J gene TRBJ2-1, with 8 positions matching TRBD2. The CDR3 has 15 residues. With V trimmed by 6 bases and J by 3 bases, 7 bases remained unmatched. CDR3 bases: TGTGCCAGCAGCGCTAGCGGGCTTAACTACAATGAGCAGTTCTTC. It yields the protein CASSASGLNYNEQFF.

This clonotype was counted between two and nine times. J is TRBJ1-1 and V is TRBV6-5; D call uncertain. V was cut by 5 bases and J by 4 bases, with 14 bases left in between. This CDR3 is 14 amino acids long. Germline V CDR1 and CDR2: MNHEY, SVGAGI. The CDR3 reads CASSLRVGGTEAFF. In nucleotides, the CDR3 is TGTGCCAGCAGTCTAAGGGTAGGTGGCACTGAAGCTTTCTTT.

This clonotype was counted a few times. CDR3 sequence reads: CASSQGPQSNEKLFF. For the CDR3, the DNA is TGCGCCAGCAGCCAAGGTCCACAGAGTAATGAAAAACTGTTTTTT. The chain employs TRBV4-1 and TRBJ1-4; no clear D gene. This CDR3 has 15 amino acids. The V gene's germline CDR1 is MGHRA and CDR2 YSYEKL. V dropped 1 base and J dropped 4 bases, with 10 bases sitting between them.

This chain joins TRBV19 and TRBJ2-7; 7 bases agree with TRBD2. CDR1 is LNHDA and CDR2 is SQIVND in the germline V gene (reference sequence). The J segment lost 4 bases and the V segment lost 2 bases, leaving 2 bases of the junction unmatched. This CDR3 region has 13 residues. The CDR3 reads CASSILGGYEQYF. CDR3 DNA sequence: TGTGCCAGTAGTATACTGGGGGGGTACGAGCAGTACTTC.

This clonotype was counted between two and nine times. The CDR3 nucleotides read TGTGCCAGTAGTCCTTTGGTGGCCGGGGCCAACGTCCTGACTTTC. This translates into CASSPLVAGANVLTF. V gene TRBV19 combines with J gene TRBJ2-6, with D hard to call. The ends were cut back, 5 bases at V and 4 bases at J, with 12 bases in the middle. CDR3 length: 15 amino acids. The germline CDR1 and CDR2 sequences are LNHDA and SQIVND (reference sequence).

This clonotype has a handful of counts. V and J are TRBV20-1 and TRBJ1-1; D unresolved. The ends were cut back, 2 bases at V and 0 bases at J, with 4 bases in the middle. Germline V CDR1 and CDR2: DFQATT, SNEGSKA (reference sequence). CDR3 length: 12 residues. The CDR3 region is CSARSLNTEAFF. The CDR3 DNA is TGCAGTGCTAGATCTCTGAACACTGAAGCTTTCTTT.

At least ten counts were recorded for this clonotype. This chain uses TRBV7-2 with TRBJ2-3; 12 positions match TRBD2. Germline-derived CDR1 and CDR2 are SGHTA and FQGNSA. J gave up 5 bases and V 5 bases, and 8 bases lay outside the gene matches. This CDR3 is built from 16 residues. Here the CDR3 DNA reads TGTGCCAGCAGCCGGCCACTAGCGGGAGGCGGAGATACGCAGTATTTT. Protein: CASSRPLAGGGDTQYF.

This clonotype was detected a few times. The chain is built from TRBV5-6 and TRBJ1-2; D ambiguous. With 1 base removed from V and 4 bases from J, the gap between germline ends came to 8 bases. Germline assignment: CDR1 SGHDT and CDR2 YYEEEE. This CDR3 is 13 amino acids long. DNA for the CDR3: TGTGCCAGCAGCTTGTATCGGCTCTATGGCTACACCTTC. This encodes CASSLYRLYGYTF.

J is TRBJ2-7 and V is TRBV19; 8 bases map to TRBD1. The CDR3 loop spans 16 amino acids. Germline V gene data show CDR1 as LNHDA and CDR2 as SQIVND (reference sequence). The junction had 12 bases not matched to a gene; V was cut back by 5 bases and J by 3 bases. Written as DNA, the CDR3 is TGTGCCAGTAGTCAACACCGGACAGGGTGGGGCTACGAGCAGTACTTC. This sequence encodes CASSQHRTGWGYEQYF.

This clonotype occurred many times. The gene calls are TRBV7-2 and TRBJ2-3, with D uncertain. This CDR3 contains 14 residues. V was clipped by 5 bases and J by 2 bases, with 11 bases between them. The germline gives CDR1 SGHTA, CDR2 FQGNSA. This CDR3 reads CASSPEVNTDTQYF. The CDR3 DNA reads as TGTGCCAGCAGCCCCGAAGTGAACACAGATACGCAGTATTTT.

The chain couples TRBV20-1 to TRBJ2-7; D is perhaps TRBD1 or TRBD2 (6 bases each). The CDR3 runs to 13 residues. With 4 bases removed from V and 4 bases from J, the gap between germline ends came to 14 bases. The germline V gene has CDR1 DFQATT and CDR2 SNEGSKA (reference sequence). The CDR3 DNA follows: TGCAGTGCTACGGGGGCTCGATGGTACGAGCAGTACTTC. Its protein product is CSATGARWYEQYF.